The 4 T cell receptor beta chains presented below share a single source sample, sequenced in a study of T cell responses to AZD1222 COVID-19 vaccine. Repertoires were generated with immunoSEQ multiplex PCR, while TCRdb's copy carries only in-frame clones and drops some. The sample holds approximately 100,000 clones; 91% are singletons and the top ten take about 48%. Sequencing used peripheral blood, obtained on day 0 of AZD1222 vaccination. These receptors all stem from an adult in good health.

This clone was counted a single time. V usage is TRBV30 and J usage is TRBJ2-4; the match to TRBD2 covers 9 bases. The CDR3 covers 19 residues. V dropped 3 bases and J dropped 2; count of bases not matched to a gene: 17. Germline-derived CDR1 and CDR2 are GTSNPN and SVGIG (reference sequence). The CDR3 nucleotides read TGTGCCTGGAGCGCAAATATAATAGCGGGAGCCCGGTCCAAAAACATTCAGTACTTC. Residues: CAWSANIIAGARSKNIQYF.

The chain recombines TRBV28 with TRBJ1-2; possible D gene TRBD1, 6 bases. Germline assignment: CDR1 MDHEN and CDR2 SYDVKM. The length of the CDR3 is 13 residues. V lost 2 bases, J lost 4 bases, and 8 bases lay in between. The CDR3 loop is CASSLGGFYGYTF. CDR3 sequence (DNA): TGTGCCAGCAGTTTAGGGGGCTTCTATGGCTACACCTTC.

DNA for the CDR3: TGTGCCAGCGGATACAATGAGCAGTTCTTC. Its translation is CASGYNEQFF. This chain joins TRBV6-5 and TRBJ2-1, with D unclear. Trimming cost V 8 bases and J 4 bases, with 3 bases left between them. The germline V gene has CDR1 MNHEY and CDR2 SVGAGI. The CDR3 is made up of 10 amino acids.

V is TRBV11-2 and J is TRBJ1-2; no clear D. Trimming took off 1 base at V and 2 bases at J, with 5 bases between the two ends. CDR1 and CDR2 from the germline V gene are SGHAT and FQNNGV. The CDR3 has 13 residues. The CDR3 nucleotides are TGTGCCAGCAGCTTAGCACAGAACTATGGCTACACCTTC. This gives the protein CASSLAQNYGYTF.